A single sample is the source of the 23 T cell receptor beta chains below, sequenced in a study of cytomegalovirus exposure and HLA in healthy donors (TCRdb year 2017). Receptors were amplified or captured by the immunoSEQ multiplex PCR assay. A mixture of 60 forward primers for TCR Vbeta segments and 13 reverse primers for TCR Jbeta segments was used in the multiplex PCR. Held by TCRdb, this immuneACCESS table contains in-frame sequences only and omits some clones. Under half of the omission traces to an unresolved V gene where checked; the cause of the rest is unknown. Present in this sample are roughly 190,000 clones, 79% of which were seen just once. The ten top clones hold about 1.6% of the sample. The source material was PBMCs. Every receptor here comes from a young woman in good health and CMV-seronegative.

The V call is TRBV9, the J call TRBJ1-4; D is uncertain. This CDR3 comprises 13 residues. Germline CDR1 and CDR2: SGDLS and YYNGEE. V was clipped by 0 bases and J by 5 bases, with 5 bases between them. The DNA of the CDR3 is TGTGCCAGCAGCGTAGGAGGGAATGAAAAACTGTTTTTT. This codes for CASSVGGNEKLFF.

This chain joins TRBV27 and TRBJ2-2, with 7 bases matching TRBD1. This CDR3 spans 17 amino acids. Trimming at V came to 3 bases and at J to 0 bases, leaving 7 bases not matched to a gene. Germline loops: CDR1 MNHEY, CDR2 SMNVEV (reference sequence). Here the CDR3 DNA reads TGTGCCAGCAGTTTGGGACAGTTATATTCGAACACCGGGGAGCTGTTTTTT. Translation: CASSLGQLYSNTGELFF.

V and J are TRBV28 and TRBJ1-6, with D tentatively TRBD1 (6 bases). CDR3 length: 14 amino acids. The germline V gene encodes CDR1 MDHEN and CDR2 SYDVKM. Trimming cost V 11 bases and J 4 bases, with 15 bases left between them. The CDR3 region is CASELDRYNSPLHF. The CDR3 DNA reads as TGTGCCTCCGAATTGGACAGATATAATTCACCCCTCCACTTT.

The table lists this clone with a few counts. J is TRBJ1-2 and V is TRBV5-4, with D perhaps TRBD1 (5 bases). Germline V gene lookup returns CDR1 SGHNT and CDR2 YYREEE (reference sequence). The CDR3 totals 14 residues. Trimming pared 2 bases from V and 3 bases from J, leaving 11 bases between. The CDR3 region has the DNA TGTGCCAGCAGCTTTGCGGGGCGCGACTATGGCTACACCTTC. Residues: CASSFAGRDYGYTF.

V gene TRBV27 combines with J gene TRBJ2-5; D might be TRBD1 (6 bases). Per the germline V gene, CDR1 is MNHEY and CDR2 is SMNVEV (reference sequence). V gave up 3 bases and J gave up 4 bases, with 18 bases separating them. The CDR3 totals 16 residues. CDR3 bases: TGTGCCAGCAGTTTTGATGGGGGCGCGAGTGGAGAGACCCAGTACTTC. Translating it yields CASSFDGGASGETQYF.

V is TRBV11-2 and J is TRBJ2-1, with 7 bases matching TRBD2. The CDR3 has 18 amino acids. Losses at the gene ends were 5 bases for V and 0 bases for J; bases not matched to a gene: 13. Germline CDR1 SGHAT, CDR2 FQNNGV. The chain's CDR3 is CASSRFRLAESSYNEQFF. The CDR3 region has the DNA TGTGCCAGCAGCCGATTCAGACTAGCTGAAAGCTCCTACAATGAGCAGTTCTTC. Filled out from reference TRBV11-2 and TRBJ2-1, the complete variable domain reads EAGVAQSPRYKIIEKRQSVAFWCNPISGHATLYWYQQILGQGPKLLIQFQNNGVVDDSQLPKDRFSAERLKGVDSTLKIQPAKLEDSAVYLCASSRFRLAESSYNEQFFGPGTRLTVL.

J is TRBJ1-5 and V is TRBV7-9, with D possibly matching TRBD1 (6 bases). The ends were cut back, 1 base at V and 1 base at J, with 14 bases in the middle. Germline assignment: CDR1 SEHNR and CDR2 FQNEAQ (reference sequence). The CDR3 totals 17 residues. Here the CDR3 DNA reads TGTGCCAGCAGCTTAGGCGGGGGGGGGCTAAGCAATCAGCCCCAGCATTTT. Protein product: CASSLGGGGLSNQPQHF.

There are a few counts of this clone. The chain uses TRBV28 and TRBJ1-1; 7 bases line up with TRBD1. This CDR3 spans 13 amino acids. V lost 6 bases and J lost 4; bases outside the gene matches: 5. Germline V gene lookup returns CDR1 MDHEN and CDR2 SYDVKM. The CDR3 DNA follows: TGTGCCAGCAGCAATGCAGGGGGCACTGAAGCTTTCTTT. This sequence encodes CASSNAGGTEAFF.

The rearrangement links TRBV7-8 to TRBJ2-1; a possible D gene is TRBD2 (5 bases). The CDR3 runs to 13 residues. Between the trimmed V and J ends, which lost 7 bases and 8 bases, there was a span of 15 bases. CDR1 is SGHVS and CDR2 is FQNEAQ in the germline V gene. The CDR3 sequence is CASNVDRRDEQFF. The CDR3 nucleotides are TGTGCCAGCAACGTTGATCGGCGGGATGAGCAGTTCTTC.

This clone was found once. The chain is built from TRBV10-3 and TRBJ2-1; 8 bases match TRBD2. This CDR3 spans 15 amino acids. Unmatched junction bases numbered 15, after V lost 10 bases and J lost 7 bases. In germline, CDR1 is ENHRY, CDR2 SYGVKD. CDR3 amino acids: CATGGGREVANEQFF. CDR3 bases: TGTGCCACCGGGGGGGGACGGGAGGTTGCGAATGAGCAGTTCTTC.

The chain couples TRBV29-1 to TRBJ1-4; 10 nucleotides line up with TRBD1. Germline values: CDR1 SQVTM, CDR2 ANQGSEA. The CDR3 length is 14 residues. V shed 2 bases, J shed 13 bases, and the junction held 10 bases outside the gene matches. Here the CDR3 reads CSVETGQGSYSLFF. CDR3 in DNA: TGCAGCGTTGAAACGGGACAGGGGTCGTATTCACTGTTTTTT.

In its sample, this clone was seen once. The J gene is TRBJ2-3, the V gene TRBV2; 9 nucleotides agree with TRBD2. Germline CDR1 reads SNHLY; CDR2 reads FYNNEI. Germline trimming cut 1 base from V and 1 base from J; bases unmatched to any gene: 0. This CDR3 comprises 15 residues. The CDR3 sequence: CASSEVAGGTDTQYF. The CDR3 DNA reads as TGTGCCAGCAGTGAAGTAGCGGGGGGCACAGATACGCAGTATTTT.

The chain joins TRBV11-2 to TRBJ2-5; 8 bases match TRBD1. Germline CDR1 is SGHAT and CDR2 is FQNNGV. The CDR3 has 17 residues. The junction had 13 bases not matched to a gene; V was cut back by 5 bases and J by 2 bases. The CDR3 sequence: CASSLVAGTGEQETQYF. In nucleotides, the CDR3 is TGTGCCAGCAGCCTTGTGGCCGGGACAGGAGAACAAGAGACCCAGTACTTC.

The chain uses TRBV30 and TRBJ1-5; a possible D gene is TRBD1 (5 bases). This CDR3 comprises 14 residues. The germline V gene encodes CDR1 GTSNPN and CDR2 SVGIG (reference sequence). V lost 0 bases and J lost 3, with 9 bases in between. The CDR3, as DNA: TGTGCCTGGAGTGTACAGGCAGTCAATCAGCCCCAGCATTTT. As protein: CAWSVQAVNQPQHF.

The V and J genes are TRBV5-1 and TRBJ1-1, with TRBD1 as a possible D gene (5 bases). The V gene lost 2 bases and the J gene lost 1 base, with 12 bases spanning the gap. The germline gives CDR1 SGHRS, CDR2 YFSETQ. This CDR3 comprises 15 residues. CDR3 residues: CASSLGTGANTEAFF. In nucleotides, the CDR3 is TGCGCCAGCAGCTTAGGTACAGGCGCGAACACTGAAGCTTTCTTT.

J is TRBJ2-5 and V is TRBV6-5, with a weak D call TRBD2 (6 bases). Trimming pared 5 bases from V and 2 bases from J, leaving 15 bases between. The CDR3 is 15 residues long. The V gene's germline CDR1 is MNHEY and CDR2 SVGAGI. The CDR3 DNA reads TGTGCCAGCAGTCCCCGGAGGGGTCGACAAGAGACCCAGTACTTC. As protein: CASSPRRGRQETQYF.

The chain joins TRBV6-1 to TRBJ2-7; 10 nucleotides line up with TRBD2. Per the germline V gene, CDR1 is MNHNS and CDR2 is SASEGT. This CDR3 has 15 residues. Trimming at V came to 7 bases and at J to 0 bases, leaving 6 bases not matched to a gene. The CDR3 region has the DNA TGTGCCAGCACTAGCGGGGGCTCGAGCTCCTACGAGCAGTACTTC. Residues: CASTSGGSSSYEQYF.

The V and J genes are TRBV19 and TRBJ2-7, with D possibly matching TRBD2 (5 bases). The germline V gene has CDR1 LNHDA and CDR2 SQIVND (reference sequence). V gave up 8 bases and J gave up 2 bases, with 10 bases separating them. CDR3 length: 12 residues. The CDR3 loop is CASGEGTYEQYF. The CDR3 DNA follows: TGTGCCAGTGGCGAGGGCACCTACGAGCAGTACTTC. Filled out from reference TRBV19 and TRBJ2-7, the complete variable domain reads DGGITQSPKYLFRKEGQNVTLSCEQNLNHDAMYWYRQDPGQGLRLIYYSQIVNDFQKGDIAEGYSVSREKKESFPLTVTSAQKNPTAFYLCASGEGTYEQYFGPGTRLTVT.

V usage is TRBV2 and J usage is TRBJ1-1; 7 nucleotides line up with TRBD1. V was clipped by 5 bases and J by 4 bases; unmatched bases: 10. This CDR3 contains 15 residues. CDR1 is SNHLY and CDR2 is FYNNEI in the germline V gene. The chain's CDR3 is CASSMETGWGTEAFF. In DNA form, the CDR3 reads TGTGCCAGCAGTATGGAGACAGGGTGGGGCACTGAAGCTTTCTTT.

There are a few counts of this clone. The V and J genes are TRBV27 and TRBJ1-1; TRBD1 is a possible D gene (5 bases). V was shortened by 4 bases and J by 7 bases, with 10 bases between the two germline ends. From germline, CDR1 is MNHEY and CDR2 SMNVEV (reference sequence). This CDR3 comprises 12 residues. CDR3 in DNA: TGTGCCAGCAGTTCCCCGACAGATGAAGCTTTCTTT. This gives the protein CASSSPTDEAFF.

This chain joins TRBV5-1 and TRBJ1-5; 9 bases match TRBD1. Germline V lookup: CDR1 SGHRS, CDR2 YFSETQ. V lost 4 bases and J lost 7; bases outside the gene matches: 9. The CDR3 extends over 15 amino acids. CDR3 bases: TGCGCCAGCAGCCCGACGGGACAGGGAGGCCAGCCCCAGCATTTT. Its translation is CASSPTGQGGQPQHF.

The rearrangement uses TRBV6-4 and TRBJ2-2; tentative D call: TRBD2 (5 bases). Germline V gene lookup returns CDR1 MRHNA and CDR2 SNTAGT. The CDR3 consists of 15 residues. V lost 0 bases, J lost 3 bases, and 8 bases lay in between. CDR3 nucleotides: TGTGCCAGCAGTGACTCCGGGGTACACACCGGGGAGCTGTTTTTT. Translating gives CASSDSGVHTGELFF.

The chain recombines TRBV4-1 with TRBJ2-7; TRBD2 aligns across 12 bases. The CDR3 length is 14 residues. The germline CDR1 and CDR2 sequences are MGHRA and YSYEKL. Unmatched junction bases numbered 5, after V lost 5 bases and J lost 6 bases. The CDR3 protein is CASSTQGLAGEQYF. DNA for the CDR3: TGCGCCAGCAGCACCCAGGGACTAGCGGGCGAGCAGTACTTC.